The 6 T cell receptor beta chains in this list originate from one sample, sequenced in a study of blood T cell repertoires in COVID-19. This table comes from immunoSEQ multiplex PCR, and its TCRdb copy is limited to in-frame clones, with some not included. The data contain about 150,000 clones, about 88% of them singletons. Sequenced: PBMCs or T cells enriched from blood (not recorded which). The origin of the receptors is a woman between 45 and 65 years old who had recovered from COVID-19.

The gene calls are TRBV3-1 (or the pseudogene TRBV3-2) and TRBJ1-4; D is ambiguous. This CDR3 is 13 amino acids long. Germline V lookup: CDR1 LGHDT, CDR2 YNNKEL (reference sequence). Trimming left V 7 bases short and J 14 bases short, with 20 bases between. The chain's CDR3 is CASTTRTGDRLFF. CDR3 in DNA: TGTGCCAGCACCACAAGGACCGGGGATCGGCTGTTTTTT.

The rearrangement joins TRBV5-1 to TRBJ1-6; unclear D gene. Trimming left V 4 bases short and J 6 bases short, with 17 bases between. The CDR3 has 16 amino acids. The germline V gene encodes CDR1 SGHRS and CDR2 YFSETQ. CDR3 in amino acids: CASSPSPGTSNSPLHF. The CDR3 region has the DNA TGCGCCAGCAGCCCGTCGCCAGGTACCAGTAATTCACCCCTCCACTTT.

This chain links TRBV29-1 with TRBJ1-1; D unclear. CDR3 length: 10 amino acids. CDR1 is SQVTM and CDR2 is ANQGSEA in the germline V gene. V dropped 8 bases and J dropped 6 bases, with 10 bases sitting between them. For the CDR3, the DNA is TGCAGCCTAGGCGGAGCTGAAGCTTTCTTT. It yields the protein CSLGGAEAFF.

V is TRBV2 and J is TRBJ2-5, with D maybe TRBD2 (7 bases). The CDR3 sequence is 13 residues long. In germline, CDR1 is SNHLY, CDR2 FYNNEI. V lost 2 bases, J lost 5 bases, and 9 bases lay in between. CDR3 region: CASSERGGETQYF. For the CDR3, the DNA is TGTGCCAGCAGTGAAAGGGGGGGTGAGACCCAGTACTTC.

CDR3 sequence reads: CASSSQGGGGTEAFF. Written as DNA, the CDR3 is TGCGCCAGCAGCTCCCAAGGGGGAGGGGGCACTGAAGCTTTCTTT. The rearrangement uses TRBV5-1 and TRBJ1-1, with D perhaps TRBD1 (6 bases). This CDR3 contains 15 residues. The V gene's germline CDR1 is SGHRS and CDR2 YFSETQ. Trimming stripped 3 bases from V and 4 bases from J, with 16 bases between.

V usage is TRBV24-1 and J usage is TRBJ2-1; D perhaps matches TRBD2 (5 bases). The CDR3 sequence is 18 residues long. Germline V gene data show CDR1 as KGHDR and CDR2 as SFDVKD. Trimming cost V 5 bases and J 7 bases, with 26 bases left between them. The CDR3 coding sequence is TGTGCCACCAGTGCCTCGGGGTTAGGCGACGCCCTGGGGAATGAGCAGTTCTTC. Its translation is CATSASGLGDALGNEQFF.